Given below is one TCR beta chain in context. Profiled with immunoSEQ multiplex PCR; TCRdb holds only in-frame clones, not every one. The sample yields 150,000 to 200,000 clones, 80% to 95% seen once. These data belong to a study of T cell responses to AZD1222 COVID-19 vaccine. Germline assignment: CDR1 SGHRS and CDR2 YFSETQ. The CDR3 spans 14 residues. Trimming pared 0 bases from V and 7 bases from J, leaving 13 bases between. The receptor was derived from an adult in good health. The material was peripheral blood, obtained on day 0 of AZD1222 vaccination. The J gene is TRBJ1-1, the V gene TRBV5-1, with a tentative D call TRBD1 (6 bases). CDR3 in DNA: TGCGCCAGCAGCTTGGCCTGGGAGGGGGGTGAAGCTTTCTTT. The encoded protein is CASSLAWEGGEAFF.